This T cell receptor beta chain was profiled in a study of beta chain features in type 1 diabetes. Study overall: No patient-donor differences in age, gender, total cells or subset yield. Points from the study as a whole: Shorter TCRB CDR3s, moderately but significantly so, were found in Type 1 diabetes patients in all four CD4+ subsets.

A remark on this clone: The antigen remains unidentified.

All of the isolated RNA was reverse transcribed, so expressed TCRB transcripts were sequenced. Data came from immunoSEQ multiplex PCR; TCRdb stores just in-frame clones and leaves some out. The sample gives just over 450,000 clones, approximately 31% of which show up once; almost 0.065% is in the top ten. Germline V CDR1 and CDR2: SGHNT, YYREEE (reference sequence). This CDR3 has 15 amino acids. V dropped 7 bases and J dropped 3; count of bases not matched to a gene: 6. The chain employs TRBV5-4 and TRBJ2-1; 11 nucleotides line up with TRBD2. The TCR comes from a man between 18 and 35 years old in good health. The sample consisted of naive CD4+ T cells from blood. The CDR3 DNA follows: TGTGCCAGCGGACCGGGACTAGCGGACTACAATGAGCAGTTCTTC. Its translation: CASGPGLADYNEQFF.